The T cell receptor beta chain under discussion was sequenced for a study of T cell changes during pregnancy in multiple sclerosis. The assay was immunoSEQ multiplex PCR, and TCRdb's table has in-frame clones only and misses some. The table shows tens of thousands of clones, with over 80% occurring only once. This clone was counted ten times or more. The material sequenced was peripheral blood, taken in the first trimester of pregnancy. This TCR was sampled from a female donor with multiple sclerosis, enrolled in a pregnancy study.

The CDR3 reads CASSQTGDSAYGYTF. CDR3 nucleotides: TGTGCCAGCAGCCAAACCGGGGACAGCGCCTATGGCTACACCTTC. The gene calls are TRBV4-2 and TRBJ1-2, with TRBD1 identical over 7 bases. With V trimmed by 2 bases and J by 4 bases, 7 bases remained unmatched. Germline assignment: CDR1 LGHNA and CDR2 YNFKEQ. There are 15 residues in the CDR3.